This T cell receptor (beta chain) was captured in a study of cytomegalovirus exposure and HLA in healthy donors. Overall study context: Within an early data release were about 85 million unique TCRs drawn from HLA-typed donors.

Primers: 60 Vbeta forward and 13 Jbeta reverse. Source study methods: Later reanalysis found roughly 80 million unique TCR beta chains, 10 million to 14 million of them shared. TCRdb's table, derived via immunoSEQ multiplex PCR, lists solely in-frame clones and lacks some. That table is the source of V, J and clone size, and D and trimming were worked out from the DNA. Its clone listing holds 20,000 or so clones. Study-wide findings and caveats: For most TCR beta V segments, an earlier analysis put the productive rate at about 87% or about 30% of the time. Later analysis identified around 15,000 TCR beta sequences associated with HLA alleles, using a false discovery rate threshold of 0.05.

V gave up 5 bases and J gave up 5 bases; unmatched junction bases: 11. In germline, CDR1 is SQVTM, CDR2 ANQGSEA. The CDR3 loop spans 14 amino acids. In the case of this clone: What it recognizes is unknown.

V usage is TRBV29-1 and J usage is TRBJ2-5; the match to TRBD1 covers 7 bases. Specimen: PBMCs. The clonotype was recovered from a man in his 60s in good health and CMV-seropositive. The chain's CDR3 is CSVFTTGVGETQYF. CDR3 DNA sequence: TGCAGCGTTTTTACTACAGGGGTCGGGGAGACCCAGTACTTC. The complete variable domain, with remaining parts taken from reference TRBV29-1 and TRBJ2-5, reads SAVISQKPSRDICQRGTSLTIQCQVDSQVTMMFWYRQQPGQSLTLIATANQGSEATYESGFVIDKFPISRPNLTFSTLTVSNMSPEDSSIYLCSVFTTGVGETQYFGPGTRLLVL.